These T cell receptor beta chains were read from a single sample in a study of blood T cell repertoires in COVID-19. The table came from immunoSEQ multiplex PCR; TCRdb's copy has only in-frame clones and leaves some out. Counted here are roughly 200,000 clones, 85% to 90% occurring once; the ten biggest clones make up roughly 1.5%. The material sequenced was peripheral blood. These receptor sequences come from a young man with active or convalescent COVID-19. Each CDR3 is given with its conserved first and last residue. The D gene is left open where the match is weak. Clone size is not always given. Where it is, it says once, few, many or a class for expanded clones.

CASSSLTNSYEQYF,TGTGCCAGCAGCTCCCTGACTAACTCTTACGAGCAGTACTTC,TRBJ2-7,-,TRBV27,-
CAAAGGPPRTDTQYF,TGCGCTGCAGCGGGAGGGCCTCCGCGCACAGATACGCAGTATTTT,TRBJ2-3,TRBD2,TRBV4-1,-
CASWQITDTQYF,TGTGCCAGCTGGCAGATTACAGATACGCAGTATTTT,TRBJ2-3,-,TRBV2,-
CASSRTGGDTEAFF,TGCGCCAGCAGTCGGACGGGGGGTGACACTGAAGCTTTCTTT,TRBJ1-1,-,TRBV10-1,many
CASSSRGTSGRSYQETQYF,TGTGCCAGCAGTTCAAGAGGGACTAGCGGGAGGTCCTACCAAGAGACCCAGTACTTC,TRBJ2-5,TRBD2,TRBV27,-
CASSPGTGNTEAFF,TGTGCCAGCAGCCCCGGGACAGGGAACACTGAAGCTTTCTTT,TRBJ1-1,TRBD1,TRBV5-6,-
CASSPQTGAVAEAFF,TGTGCCAGCTCACCCCAGACAGGGGCCGTAGCTGAAGCTTTCTTT,TRBJ1-1,TRBD1,TRBV18,-
CASSRDVIAAGVFDEQFF,TGTGCCAGCAGTCGCGACGTTATTGCAGCGGGAGTCTTCGATGAGCAGTTCTTC,TRBJ2-1,TRBD2,TRBV27,once
CASSKGASGRVTEQFF,TGTGCCAGCAGCAAAGGGGCTAGCGGGAGGGTAACCGAGCAGTTCTTC,TRBJ2-1,-,TRBV21-1,-
CASVSGTGFGGYTF,TGTGCCAGTGTATCCGGGACAGGTTTTGGGGGCTACACCTTC,TRBJ1-2,TRBD1,TRBV28,-
CATSRDGIIEAFF,TGTGCCACCAGCAGAGACGGGATAATTGAAGCTTTCTTT,TRBJ1-1,-,TRBV15,-
CASSLATGGVGSNTGELFF,TGCGCCAGCAGCTTGGCGACAGGGGGCGTAGGTTCGAACACCGGGGAGCTGTTTTTT,TRBJ2-2,TRBD1,TRBV5-1,-
CASTLRTAKAGSGANVLTF,TGTGCCAGCACCCTGAGGACTGCAAAGGCCGGATCTGGGGCCAACGTCCTGACTTTC,TRBJ2-6,-,TRBV7-2,-
CASRLQPGGNQPQHF,TGCGCCAGCAGACTCCAACCGGGGGGAAATCAGCCCCAGCATTTT,TRBJ1-5,-,TRBV5-1,-
CASGKSPGNTEAFF,TGTGCCAGCGGTAAAAGCCCGGGGAACACTGAAGCTTTCTTT,TRBJ1-1,-,TRBV2,-
CASSIFGSGELTDTQYF,TGTGCCAGTAGTATTTTTGGTAGCGGGGAACTCACAGATACGCAGTATTTT,TRBJ2-3,TRBD2,TRBV19,-
CASSLGPGDTQYF,TGCGCCAGCAGCTTGGGCCCCGGAGATACGCAGTATTTT,TRBJ2-3,-,TRBV5-1,once
CASSPTGPRLRGTEAFF,TGTGCCAGCAGTCCAACGGGTCCACGCCTAAGGGGCACTGAAGCTTTCTTT,TRBJ1-1,-,TRBV28,few
CASSQGGRQGAEAFF,TGCGCCAGCAGCCAAGGGGGGAGACAGGGGGCTGAAGCTTTCTTT,TRBJ1-1,TRBD1,TRBV4-3,-
CASRDRDRGTDTQYF,TGTGCCAGCAGGGACCGGGACAGGGGAACAGATACGCAGTATTTT,TRBJ2-3,TRBD1,TRBV7-8,-
CASSLSGTLRSGANVLTF,TGTGCCAGCAGTTTATCTGGGACTCTCAGGTCTGGGGCCAACGTCCTGACTTTC,TRBJ2-6,-,TRBV27,few
CASSSGQSLSGNTIYF,TGTGCCAGCAGTTCGGGACAGTCCCTCTCTGGAAACACCATATATTTT,TRBJ1-3,TRBD1,TRBV3-1/TRBV3-2,-
CASNMGQGSTGELFF,TGTGCCAGCAACATGGGACAGGGGTCCACCGGGGAGCTGTTTTTT,TRBJ2-2,TRBD1,TRBV7-8,-
CASSPGGDPGNYGYTF,TGTGCCAGCAGCCCGGGAGGAGACCCGGGCAACTATGGCTACACCTTC,TRBJ1-2,-,TRBV7-2,-
CASSLDGQGQPQHF,TGTGCCAGCAGCTTAGACGGTCAGGGTCAGCCCCAGCATTTT,TRBJ1-5,-,TRBV7-2,-
CSASEGTGVEKLFF,TGCAGTGCTAGTGAGGGGACAGGGGTTGAAAAACTGTTTTTT,TRBJ1-4,TRBD1,TRBV20-1,-
CSASDTAGALYGYTF,TGCAGTGCAAGTGATACAGCGGGGGCACTCTATGGCTACACCTTC,TRBJ1-2,-,TRBV20-1,-
CASSYSSTAGYTF,TGTGCCAGCAGTTACTCTTCGACTGCCGGCTACACCTTC,TRBJ1-2,-,TRBV6-6,-
CASSPQGQGQPQHF,TGTGCCAGCTCACCACAAGGGCAGGGTCAGCCCCAGCATTTT,TRBJ1-5,-,TRBV18,once
CASSLASGPYEQYF,TGTGCCAGCAGTTTGGCTAGCGGGCCCTACGAGCAGTACTTC,TRBJ2-7,TRBD2,TRBV6-2/TRBV6-3,few
CASSRGTLTEAFF,TGTGCCAGCAGCCGGGGGACTCTCACTGAAGCTTTCTTT,TRBJ1-1,-,TRBV7-9,-
CASSPRQNSYEQYF,TGTGCCAGCAGCCCAAGACAGAACTCCTACGAGCAGTACTTC,TRBJ2-7,-,TRBV9,once
CASSQRTGASLTNEKLFF,TGTGCCAGCAGCCAGAGGACAGGGGCCAGTCTCACTAATGAAAAACTGTTTTTT,TRBJ1-4,TRBD1,TRBV3-1/TRBV3-2,-
CASSPTGGSSYEQYF,TGTGCCAGCAGCCCCACGGGAGGGAGCTCCTACGAGCAGTACTTC,TRBJ2-7,TRBD2,TRBV7-3,-
CAIRTSGYNEQFF,TGTGCCATCAGGACTAGCGGGTACAATGAGCAGTTCTTC,TRBJ2-1,TRBD2,TRBV12-3/TRBV12-4,-
CASSVDLRGAGNTIYF,TGTGCCAGCAGCGTAGATCTCCGGGGGGCGGGAAACACCATATATTTT,TRBJ1-3,-,TRBV9,once
CSASEDRTNEKLFF,TGCAGTGCTAGTGAGGACAGAACTAATGAAAAACTGTTTTTT,TRBJ1-4,-,TRBV20-1,-
CASSLNRQNNEQFF,TGTGCCAGCTCACTAAACCGACAGAACAATGAGCAGTTCTTC,TRBJ2-1,-,TRBV18,-
CASTGGTGELFF,TGTGCCTCGACAGGGGGCACCGGGGAGCTGTTTTTT,TRBJ2-2,TRBD1,TRBV10-3,-
CASSDPGDTGELFF,TGCGCCAGCAGTGATCCGGGAGACACCGGGGAGCTGTTTTTT,TRBJ2-2,-,TRBV10-1,-
CASSQGQGENEQYF,TGCGCCAGCAGCCAAGGACAGGGGGAGAACGAGCAGTACTTC,TRBJ2-7,TRBD1,TRBV4-1,once
CASIRMGGHGYGYTF,TGTGCCAGCATCCGTATGGGGGGGCATGGCTATGGCTACACCTTC,TRBJ1-2,-,TRBV6-5,once
CASSLASGSLVETQYF,TGCGCCAGCAGCCTAGCTAGCGGGAGCTTAGTTGAGACCCAGTACTTC,TRBJ2-5,TRBD2,TRBV5-1,-
CASSLTSGHRSSYNEQFF,TGTGCCAGCAGTCTTACCTCGGGACATCGGAGCTCCTACAATGAGCAGTTCTTC,TRBJ2-1,-,TRBV27,once
CASSEAIPSSYEQYF,TGTGCCAGCAGTGAAGCGATCCCGAGCTCCTACGAGCAGTACTTC,TRBJ2-7,-,TRBV2,once
CASSLEDYYQTNEQFF,TGTGCCAGCAGCTTAGAAGACTACTACCAAACCAATGAGCAGTTCTTC,TRBJ2-1,-,TRBV11-2,-
CASSPGTGSYTGELFF,TGTGCCAGCAGCCCAGGGACAGGTTCTTACACCGGGGAGCTGTTTTTT,TRBJ2-2,TRBD1,TRBV11-3,-
CASSEADTQYF,TGTGCCAGTAGCGAGGCCGATACGCAGTATTTT,TRBJ2-3,-,TRBV19,-
CASSLNRAPNEKLFF,TGTGCCAGCAGTTTAAACAGGGCGCCGAATGAAAAACTGTTTTTT,TRBJ1-4,-,TRBV6-5,-
CATSRGGSRTEAFF,TGTGCCACCAGCAGAGGTGGGTCTAGGACTGAAGCTTTCTTT,TRBJ1-1,-,TRBV15,-
CASSYSRRNTEAFF,TGTGCCAGCAGTTACTCGAGGCGGAACACTGAAGCTTTCTTT,TRBJ1-1,-,TRBV6-2/TRBV6-3,-
CASSSGTNYGYTF,TGTGCCAGCAGTTCCGGTACTAACTATGGCTACACCTTC,TRBJ1-2,-,TRBV6-5,-
CSGGKRTEAFF,TGCAGCGGCGGGAAGAGGACTGAAGCTTTCTTT,TRBJ1-1,-,TRBV29-1,-
CASSLAGTAGNTIYF,TGTGCCAGCTCACTTGCCGGGACAGCTGGAAACACCATATATTTT,TRBJ1-3,TRBD1,TRBV18,few
CASSFAGLTTNEKLFF,TGTGCCAGCAGTTTCGCAGGTCTAACAACTAATGAAAAACTGTTTTTT,TRBJ1-4,-,TRBV27,-
CASRRQFTNSPLHF,TGTGCCAGCAGACGACAGTTTACCAATTCACCCCTCCACTTT,TRBJ1-6,-,TRBV6-5,-
CASSEESTRGKAFF,TGTGCCAGCAGTGAAGAGTCCACCAGGGGGAAAGCTTTCTTT,TRBJ1-1,TRBD1,TRBV6-1,-
CASSVAVGDEQYF,TGTGCCAGCAGCGTAGCGGTGGGAGACGAGCAGTACTTC,TRBJ2-7,-,TRBV9,-
CATSRDGYGVRSYSNQPQHF,TGTGCCACCAGCAGAGATGGATACGGGGTCAGATCTTATAGCAATCAGCCCCAGCATTTT,TRBJ1-5,-,TRBV15,-
CASSFPRGYTF,TGTGCCAGCAGCTTCCCCCGGGGCTACACCTTC,TRBJ1-2,-,TRBV7-9,-